Listed below are T cell receptor beta chains from one sample, sequenced in a study of blood T cell repertoires in COVID-19. The protocol was immunoSEQ multiplex PCR, while the TCRdb copy is restricted to in-frame clones and leaves out a portion. Of tens of thousands of clones listed, approximately 86% are singletons. Material: peripheral blood. Receptors were obtained from a man aged 50 or older with acute or convalescent COVID-19. Each CDR3 is given with its conserved first and last residue. A D gene is named only where the DNA matches it firmly. Not all rows give a size; the values are once, few, many and, for expanded clones, a class.

NA,14,TRBV10-3,TRBJ2-3,NA,TGTGCCATCAGACAGGTAGAGGTGGCAGATACGCAGTATTTT,CAIRQVEVADTQYF
NA,14,TRBV6-5,TRBJ1-2,NA,TGTGCCAGCAGGACAGGAGATACTAACTATGGCTACACCTTC,CASRTGDTNYGYTF
NA,12,TRBV21-1,TRBJ2-1,NA,TGTGCCAGCACCAAGGGTAGGGACAGGCTGGTCTTC,CASTKGRDRLVF
NA,15,TRBV5-6,TRBJ2-3,NA,TGTGCCAGCAGCTTGTGGGGCCCTAGCACAGATACGCAGTATTTT,CASSLWGPSTDTQYF
TRBD2,17,TRBV7-3,TRBJ2-2,NA,TGTGCCAGCAGCCCGATCGTGGGCGGGGGGGCCGCCGGGGAGCTGTTTTTT,CASSPIVGGGAAGELFF
TRBD2,14,TRBV10-3,TRBJ2-1,NA,TGTGCCATCAGTGAGTCCAGGGAGGGCAATGAGCAGTTCTTC,CAISESREGNEQFF
TRBD2,15,TRBV7-3,TRBJ2-2,NA,TGTGCCAGCAGCCCTTGGACTAGCGGGGTCGGGGAGCTGTTTTTT,CASSPWTSGVGELFF
TRBD1,15,TRBV24-1,TRBJ1-2,NA,TGTGCCACCAGTGACACCGGACAGGGGAGGTATGGCTACACCTTC,CATSDTGQGRYGYTF
TRBD2,14,TRBV7-9,TRBJ2-1,NA,TGTGCCAGCAGCTTCGGGGGGTACTACAATGAGCAGTTCTTC,CASSFGGYYNEQFF
NA,13,TRBV10-1,TRBJ1-2,NA,TGCGCCAGCAGTGAGTCGCAGGGGTATGGCTACACCTTC,CASSESQGYGYTF
TRBD2,15,TRBV6-5,TRBJ2-1,NA,TGTGCCAGCAGTTCTAGCGGGGGGGCTTACAATGAGCAGTTCTTC,CASSSSGGAYNEQFF
NA,14,TRBV3-1/TRBV3-2,TRBJ1-5,few,TGTGCCAGCAGCCATGGCGGGGTCAGGCAGCCCCAGCATTTT,CASSHGGVRQPQHF
TRBD2,16,TRBV9,TRBJ2-1,NA,TGTGCCAGCAGCCCCCGCGTGGGCGGGGGGGACGATGAGCAGTTCTTC,CASSPRVGGGDDEQFF
NA,14,TRBV18,TRBJ1-1,NA,TGTGCCAGCTCACCGGACAGTATGAACACTGAAGCTTTCTTT,CASSPDSMNTEAFF
NA,17,TRBV5-6,TRBJ2-3,NA,TGTGCCAGCAGCCTCATGAAAACCGGGACTAGCACAGATACGCAGTATTTT,CASSLMKTGTSTDTQYF
NA,16,TRBV5-5,TRBJ1-5,NA,TGTGCCAGCAGTTCGGGTGGGACAAATAGCAATCAGCCCCAGCATTTT,CASSSGGTNSNQPQHF
TRBD1,12,TRBV12-3/TRBV12-4,TRBJ2-7,NA,TGTGCCAGCAGTCCAGGGGGCTACGAGCAGTACTTC,CASSPGGYEQYF
NA,13,TRBV6-8,TRBJ2-1,NA,TGTGCCAGCTTAAAGACTCGCTACAATGAGCAGTTCTTC,CASLKTRYNEQFF
NA,13,TRBV6-6,TRBJ2-7,NA,TGTGCCAGCAGAAACCAGGGGACCTACGAGCAGTACTTC,CASRNQGTYEQYF
NA,15,TRBV6-1,TRBJ1-6,NA,TGTGCCAGCAGTGAAGCGGGGGGAAATAATTCACCCCTCCACTTT,CASSEAGGNNSPLHF
TRBD1,15,TRBV24-1,TRBJ2-5,NA,TGTGCCACCAGTGACGCAGACAGGGCCCAGGGGACCCAGTACTTC,CATSDADRAQGTQYF
NA,14,TRBV7-6,TRBJ1-5,NA,TGTGCCAGCAGCCCAGGGTATAGCAATCAGCCCCAGCATTTT,CASSPGYSNQPQHF
NA,16,TRBV2,TRBJ1-3,NA,TGTGCCAGCAGTGAAGACAGGGTCCCCTCTGGAAACACCATATATTTT,CASSEDRVPSGNTIYF
NA,17,TRBV21-1,TRBJ2-1,NA,TGTGCCAGCAGCAAAGTGGGGCACCTTAGCTCCTACAATGAGCAGTTCTTC,CASSKVGHLSSYNEQFF
NA,13,TRBV6-5,TRBJ2-7,NA,TGTGCCAGCAAGCAGGGTGGTGCCTACGAGCAGTACTTC,CASKQGGAYEQYF
NA,15,TRBV30,TRBJ2-5,NA,TGTGCCTGGAGTGTACTAGGACTCCTACAAGAGACCCAGTACTTC,CAWSVLGLLQETQYF
NA,14,TRBV10-1,TRBJ2-1,NA,TGCGCCAGCAGTGAGTCGGGGAGGCAGAATGAGCAGTTCTTC,CASSESGRQNEQFF
TRBD1,14,TRBV18,TRBJ1-1,NA,TGTGCCAGCTCACAAGAACAGGGGATCACTGAAGCTTTCTTT,CASSQEQGITEAFF
TRBD1,13,TRBV6-5,TRBJ1-5,NA,TGTGCCAGCAGTCGACAGGGAAATCAGCCCCAGCATTTT,CASSRQGNQPQHF
TRBD2,15,TRBV6-1,TRBJ2-1,NA,TGTGCCAGCAGTGAAGAAGGAGCGGGGGCTAATGAGCAGTTCTTC,CASSEEGAGANEQFF
TRBD1,15,TRBV7-6,TRBJ2-7,NA,TGTGCCAGCAGCTCCTTCGGGACAGGGAATTTCGAGCAGTACTTC,CASSSFGTGNFEQYF
NA,17,TRBV28,TRBJ1-1,NA,TGTGCCAGCAGTTTAGTGGGGCAGGGGACGGCGAACACTGAAGCTTTCTTT,CASSLVGQGTANTEAFF
NA,14,TRBV27,TRBJ1-6,NA,TGTGCCAGCAGCTACCAGGGGTCCGGCTCACCCCTCCACTTT,CASSYQGSGSPLHF
NA,13,TRBV5-5,TRBJ1-2,NA,TGTGCCAGCAGCTTGACAGGGTTGAGTGGCTACACCTTC,CASSLTGLSGYTF
NA,12,TRBV10-3,TRBJ1-5,large,TGTGCCATCAGCGAGACGGGGCAGCCCCAGCATTTT,CAISETGQPQHF